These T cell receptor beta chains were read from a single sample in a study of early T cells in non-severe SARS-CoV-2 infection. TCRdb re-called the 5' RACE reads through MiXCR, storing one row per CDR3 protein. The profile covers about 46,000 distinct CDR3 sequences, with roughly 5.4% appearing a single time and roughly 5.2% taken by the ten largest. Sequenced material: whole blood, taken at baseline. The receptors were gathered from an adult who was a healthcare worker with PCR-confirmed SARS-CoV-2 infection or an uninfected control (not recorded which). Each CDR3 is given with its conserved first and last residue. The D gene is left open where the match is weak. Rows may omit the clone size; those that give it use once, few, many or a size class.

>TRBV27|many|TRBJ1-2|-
TGTGCCAGCAGTCTGCGAGGGAGGGGACACTATGGCTACACCTTC
CASSLRGRGHYGYTF
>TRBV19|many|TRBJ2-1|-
TGTGCCAGTAGTCCCCGGAGCGGACACTCTTACAATGAGCAGTTCTTC
CASSPRSGHSYNEQFF
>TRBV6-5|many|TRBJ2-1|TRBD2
TGTGCCAGTAGGACTAGTTTAAATGAGCAGTTCTTC
CASRTSLNEQFF
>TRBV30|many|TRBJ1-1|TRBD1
TGTGCCTGGACCCCGGGACAGGGTCTCACTGAAGCTTTCTTT
CAWTPGQGLTEAFF
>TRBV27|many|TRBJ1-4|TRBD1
TGTGCCAGCAGTTTAGATGGACAGGGGAGCGGAAAACTGTTTTTT
CASSLDGQGSGKLFF
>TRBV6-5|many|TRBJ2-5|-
TGTGCCAGCAGTCCTACAGGGAGACGGGAGACCCAGTACTTC
CASSPTGRRETQYF
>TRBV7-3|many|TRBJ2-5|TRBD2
TGTGCCAGCAGCCCTAGCGGGAGCCAACAAGAGACCCAGTACTTC
CASSPSGSQQETQYF
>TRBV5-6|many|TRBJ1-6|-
TGTGCCAGCAGCGAATACAGGAATTCACCCCTCCACTTT
CASSEYRNSPLHF
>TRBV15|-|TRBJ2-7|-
TGTGCCACTAGTCTTGCGGTTGCCGAAGGAAGACGAGCAGGGCAGTACTTC
CATSLAVAEGRRAGQYF
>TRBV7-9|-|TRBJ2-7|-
TGTGCCAGCAGCTCCCAGGGCCCGGCAAGGAAGGACGAGCAGTACTTC
CASSSQGPARKDEQYF
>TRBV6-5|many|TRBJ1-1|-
TGTGCCAGCAGTTACCAGAGGGCGACTGAAGCTTTCTTT
CASSYQRATEAFF
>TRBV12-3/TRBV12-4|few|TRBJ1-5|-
TGTGCCAGCAGGTCGGGGGCGAGGCAGCCCCAGCATTTT
CASRSGARQPQHF
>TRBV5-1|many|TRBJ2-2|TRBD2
TGCGCCAGCAGCTTGGGGGCTAGCGGGAGCGGCGGGGAGCTGTTTTTT
CASSLGASGSGGELFF
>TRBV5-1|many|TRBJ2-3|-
TGCGCCAGCAGCTTCGAGCGGAATACGCAGTATTTT
CASSFERNTQYF
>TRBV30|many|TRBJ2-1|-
TGTGCCTGGACCCCAGGGACTTCAATCTACAATGAGCAGTTCTTC
CAWTPGTSIYNEQFF
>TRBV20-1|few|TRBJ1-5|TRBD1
TGCAGTGCCACGAGGGGGCAGAATCAGCCCCAGCATTTT
CSATRGQNQPQHF
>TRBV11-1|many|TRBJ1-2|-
TGTGCCAGCTCCCAGGGGTCGAACTATGGCTACACCTTC
CASSQGSNYGYTF
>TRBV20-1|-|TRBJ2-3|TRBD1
TGCAGTGCTAGAGATAGAGGACAGGGGATCACAGATACGCAGTATTTT
CSARDRGQGITDTQYF
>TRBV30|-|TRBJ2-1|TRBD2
TGTGCCTGGAGTCTTGGGCTAGCGGGAGATGATGAGCAGTTCTTC
CAWSLGLAGDDEQFF
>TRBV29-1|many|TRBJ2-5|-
TGCAGCGTTGTTAAGGGCGAGACCCAGTACTTC
CSVVKGETQYF
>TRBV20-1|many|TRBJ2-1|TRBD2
TGCAGTGGCGAAGGCGGACTAGCGGATTTATACAATGAGCAGTTCTTC
CSGEGGLADLYNEQFF
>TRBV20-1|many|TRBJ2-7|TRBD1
TGCAGTGCTAGAATGAAGGGACAGGGTACCGACGAGCAGTACTTC
CSARMKGQGTDEQYF
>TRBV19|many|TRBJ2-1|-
TGTGCCAGTAGTATACGGGACAAGCCCTACAATGAGCAGTTCTTC
CASSIRDKPYNEQFF
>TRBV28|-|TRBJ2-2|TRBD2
TGTGCCAGCAGTTTACTAGCGGGCACCGGGGAGCTGTTTTTT
CASSLLAGTGELFF
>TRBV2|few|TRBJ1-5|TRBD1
TGTGCCAGCAGTGAAGCGTGGACAGGGGTACGTCAGCCCCAGCATTTT
CASSEAWTGVRQPQHF
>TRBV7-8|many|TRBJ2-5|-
TGTGCCAGCAGCTTAGCGCTAATACCGATGGGGGAGACCCAGTACTTC
CASSLALIPMGETQYF
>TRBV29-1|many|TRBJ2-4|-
TGCAGCGTTGAGGGCTATGAAAACATTCAGTACTTC
CSVEGYENIQYF
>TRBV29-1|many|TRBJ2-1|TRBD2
TGCAGCGTTGCCCGACTAGCGGGACACAATGAGCAGTTCTTC
CSVARLAGHNEQFF
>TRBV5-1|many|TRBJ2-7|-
TGCGCCAGCAGCGGACGGGAGACAGGCGGATCCTACGAGCAGTACTTC
CASSGRETGGSYEQYF
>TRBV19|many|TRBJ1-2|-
TGTGCCAGTAGTATGAGTGGCAACCGGAACTATGGCTACACCTTC
CASSMSGNRNYGYTF
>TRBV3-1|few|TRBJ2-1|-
TGTGCCAGCAGCTCCACTTTGGCTAGCGCAGAGCAGTTCTTC
CASSSTLASAEQFF
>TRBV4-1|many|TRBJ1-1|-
TGCGCCAGCAGCCAAGGGGACACGGGGTTCACTGAAGCTTTCTTT
CASSQGDTGFTEAFF
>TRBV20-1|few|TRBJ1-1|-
TGCAGTGCTAGAGATTACAAGAACACTGAAGCTTTCTTT
CSARDYKNTEAFF
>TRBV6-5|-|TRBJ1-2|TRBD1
TGTGCCAGCAGTGGACAGGGAGAGGAAGGCTACACCTTC
CASSGQGEEGYTF
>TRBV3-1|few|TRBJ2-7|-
TGTGCCAGCAGCCAATACGGGGACTACGAGCAGTACTTC
CASSQYGDYEQYF
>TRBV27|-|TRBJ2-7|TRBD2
TGTGCCAGCAGTTTAGCTAGCGGCTACGAGCAGTACTTC
CASSLASGYEQYF
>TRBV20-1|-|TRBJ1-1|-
TGCAGTGCCGGAATGAACACTGAAGCTTTCTTT
CSAGMNTEAFF
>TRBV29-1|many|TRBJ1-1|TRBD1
TGCAGCGTTGCTTTCCCGGGACAGGGGACTGAAGCTTTCTTT
CSVAFPGQGTEAFF
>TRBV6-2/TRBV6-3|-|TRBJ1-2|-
TGTGCCAGCAGTACACATAACTATGGCTACACCTTC
CASSTHNYGYTF
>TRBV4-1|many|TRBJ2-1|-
TGCGCCAGCAGCCAACCCGGAGGAGCTAGCGTTGGAGGTGAGCAGTTCTTC
CASSQPGGASVGGEQFF
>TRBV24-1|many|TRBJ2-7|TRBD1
TGTGCCACCAGTGACCGGACAGGGGGAACCCTCTACGAGCAGTACTTC
CATSDRTGGTLYEQYF
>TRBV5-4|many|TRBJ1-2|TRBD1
TGTGCCAGCAGCTTAACAGGGGCCGGGGACTATGGCTACACCTTC
CASSLTGAGDYGYTF
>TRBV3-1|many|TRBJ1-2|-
TGTGCCAGCAGCCAAGTTGGGCCGACCTATGGCTACACCTTC
CASSQVGPTYGYTF
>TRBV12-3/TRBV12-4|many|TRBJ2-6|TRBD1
TGTGCCAGCAGTTCGACAGGGTCTGGGGCCAACGTCCTGACTTTC
CASSSTGSGANVLTF
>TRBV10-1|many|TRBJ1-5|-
TGCGCCAGCAGTGATATCTTAGGTCAGCCCCAGCATTTT
CASSDILGQPQHF
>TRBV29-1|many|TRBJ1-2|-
TGCAGCGTTGCGGAGGGCGGTGGCTACACCTTC
CSVAEGGGYTF
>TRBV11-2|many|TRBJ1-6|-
TGTGCCAGCAGCTTTTACAGGGAAAATTCACCCCTCCACTTT
CASSFYRENSPLHF
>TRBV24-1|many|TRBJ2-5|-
TGTGCCACCAGTGGAGTAAGTCGGGACTCGCAAGAGACCCAGTACTTC
CATSGVSRDSQETQYF
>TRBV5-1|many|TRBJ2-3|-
TGCGCCAGCAACTTGGGGTCAGCCACAGATACGCAGTATTTT
CASNLGSATDTQYF
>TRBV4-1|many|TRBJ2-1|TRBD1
TGCGCCAGCAGTCCCTCCGGGACAGGGGCCCCCAATGAGCAGTTCTTC
CASSPSGTGAPNEQFF
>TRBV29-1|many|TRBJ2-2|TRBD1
TGCAGCGTCCAGGGACAGGGGGTCGGGGAGCTGTTTTTT
CSVQGQGVGELFF
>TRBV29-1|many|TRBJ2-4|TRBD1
TGCAGCGTATCGACAGGGGTAGCCAAAAACATTCAGTACTTC
CSVSTGVAKNIQYF
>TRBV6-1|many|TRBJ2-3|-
TGTGCCAGCAGCTTGGGCCGGGATACGCAGTATTTT
CASSLGRDTQYF